This T cell receptor (beta chain) derives from a study of T cells in Graves' hyperthyroidism and ophthalmopathy. Study-level results: Separation of ophthalmopathy from stable hyperthyroidism was achieved by a 13 V-J model. Most thyroid clonotypes expanded above 0.001 were also detected in blood.

This clonotype appeared a single time. The antigen is not known. Germline lookup yields CDR1 SQVTM and CDR2 ANQGSEA. The CDR3 covers 12 residues. The V and J ends lost 3 bases and 5 bases respectively, with 7 bases between them. For the diagnoses, clinical symptoms, serum thyroxine and TRAb, thyroid ultrasound and orbital computed tomography were used. RNA transcripts yielded amplified TCR beta CDR3 regions. TCR CDR3 underwent first-round RT-PCR with the HTBI primer set. TCRdb re-analysed the multiplex PCR reads in MiXCR, keeping a single row per CDR3 protein. The repertoire includes roughly 570,000 distinct CDR3 sequences, 46% of them detected once, and around 17% sits in the top ten.

Source material: peripheral blood or thyroid tissue (not recorded which). The chain combines TRBV29-1 with TRBJ2-2; D remains ambiguous. The clonotype comes from an adult woman with Graves' disease, either hyperthyroidism or ophthalmopathy (not recorded which). The CDR3 sequence: CSVEERTGELFF. The CDR3 nucleotides read TGCAGCGTTGAGGAGCGTACCGGGGAGCTGTTTTTT.